Each of the 11 T cell receptor beta chains below was sequenced from the same sample in a study of monozygotic twins with inflammatory bowel disease. From the 5' RACE reads, TCRdb lists one entry per CDR3 protein and no DNA. The sample has under 200,000 distinct CDR3 sequences; the top ten hold 2% to 3%. Sequenced material: blood. The receptors stem from a human donor with ulcerative colitis or Crohn's disease, or a healthy co-twin of an affected twin (not recorded which).

The chain carries TRBV5-1 and TRBJ2-5; absent DNA, TCRdb's TRBD2 call cannot be checked. CDR1 is SGHRS and CDR2 is YFSETQ in the germline V gene. The CDR3 spans 14 residues. The CDR3 protein is CASSLGVVAETQYF.

The V and J genes are TRBV27 and TRBJ1-1. The CDR3 runs to 14 residues. Per germline, CDR1 MNHEY and CDR2 SMNVEV (reference sequence). This chain's CDR3 is CASSLRRPNTEAFF.

The CDR3 here is CASSLSGGGEKLFF. The rearrangement joins TRBV7-9 to TRBJ1-4; TCRdb lists TRBD1, though no DNA is available to test this call. The CDR3 is made up of 14 amino acids. Germline V gene sequence: CDR1 SEHNR, CDR2 FQNEAQ (reference sequence). Combining the CDR3 with reference TRBV7-9 and TRBJ1-4 gives the whole variable domain DTGVSQNPRHKITKRGQNVTFRCDPISEHNRLYWYRQTLGQGPEFLTYFQNEAQLEKSRLLSDRFSAERPKGSFSTLEIQRTEQGDSAMYLCASSLSGGGEKLFFGSGTQLSVL.

The genes are TRBV10-3 and TRBJ1-1. This CDR3 spans 15 amino acids. In germline, CDR1 is ENHRY, CDR2 SYGVKD. The CDR3 loop reads CAISERGRVRTEAFF.

The chain has TRBV12-3 or TRBV12-4 and TRBJ1-3; TCRdb proposes TRBD1, but this gene call is untestable without DNA. The CDR3 length is 16 residues. CDR3 sequence: CASSLEGQQPGNTIYF.

The genes are TRBV5-1 and TRBJ1-6; TCRdb indicates TRBD1, and absent DNA this call remains unverified. The CDR3 has 15 amino acids. The germline CDR1 and CDR2 sequences are SGHRS and YFSETQ. CDR3: CASSLADRGPDALHF.

This chain links TRBV11-2 with TRBJ1-2. The CDR3 extends over 11 amino acids. Germline CDR1 reads SGHAT; CDR2 reads FQNNGV. The CDR3: CASSFWYGYTF.

V gene TRBV7-2 combines with J gene TRBJ1-2. Germline CDR1 is SGHTA and CDR2 is FQGNSA. The CDR3 is 14 amino acids. CDR3 sequence reads: CASRPGGTELGYTF.

The chain has TRBV29-1 and TRBJ2-7; TCRdb's assignment of TRBD2 cannot be checked, as there is no DNA. The CDR3 contains 16 residues. The germline V gene has CDR1 SQVTM and CDR2 ANQGSEA. The CDR3 sequence is CSVEDPSSGGAYEQYF.

The chain carries TRBV20-1 and TRBJ2-7; the TCRdb call, TRBD2, lacks DNA for checking. The CDR3 is 13 amino acids. Germline V lookup: CDR1 DFQATT, CDR2 SNEGSKA (reference sequence). The chain's CDR3 is CSARTSYVDEQYF.

V and J are TRBV5-4 and TRBJ1-1; the TCRdb D gene call, TRBD1, has no DNA to confirm it. The CDR3 contains 14 residues. The V gene's germline CDR1 is SGHNT and CDR2 YYREEE (reference sequence). CDR3: CASSAATEKAEAFF. Full variable domain (outside the CDR3, taken from reference TRBV5-4 and TRBJ1-1): ETGVTQSPTHLIKTRGQQVTLRCSSQSGHNTVSWYQQALGQGPQFIFQYYREEENGRGNFPPRFSGLQFPNYSSELNVNALELDDSALYLCASSAATEKAEAFFGQGTRLTVV.